Detailed here is one T cell receptor (beta chain). The source of the sample is a study of technical replicates of blood from a few donors. The CDR3 has 12 residues. Germline V gene lookup returns CDR1 SEHNR and CDR2 FQNEAQ (reference sequence). V was clipped by 5 bases and J by 7 bases, with 10 bases between them. Generated by immunoSEQ multiplex PCR, the TCRdb table keeps only in-frame clones and is missing some. The table records 80,000 to 100,000 clones, 92% of them present only once. The material sequenced was T cells isolated from PBMCs. This clonotype originated in a human donor in good health. The V and J genes are TRBV7-9 and TRBJ2-3; D gene ambiguous. As DNA, the CDR3 is TGTGCCAGCAGCGCCGAGGTAAATACGCAGTATTTT. This encodes CASSAEVNTQYF.